A selection of T cell receptor beta chains follows, all from one sample in a study of blood T cell repertoires in COVID-19. Profiling relied on immunoSEQ multiplex PCR, and the TCRdb table lists in-frame clones only, not all of them. The table shows about half a million clones, with 85% to 90% occurring only once. The sample was peripheral blood. The receptors come from a man aged 18-30 years with COVID-19, enrolled during active disease. The CDR3 runs from the conserved cysteine through the conserved F or W. The order of the fields is V gene, clone size, J gene, D gene, CDR3 DNA, CDR3 protein. A D gene is named only where the DNA matches it firmly. Size is stated for part of the rows, as once, few or many counts, or as a class when the clone is expanded.

>TRBV19|-|TRBJ2-6|-
TGTGCCAGTAGCCTGACTAGCTCTGGGGCCAACGTCCTGACTTTC
CASSLTSSGANVLTF
>TRBV23-1|-|TRBJ2-7|TRBD1
TGCGCCAGCAGTCAAAAGGGGGACAGAGTTGCCACTTACGAGCAGTACTTC
CASSQKGDRVATYEQYF
>TRBV27|-|TRBJ1-4|TRBD1
TGTGCCAGCAGTTCCCGGACAGGGTACCGCTATAATGAAAAACTGTTTTTT
CASSSRTGYRYNEKLFF
>TRBV6-1|few|TRBJ1-5|-
TGTGCCAGCAGTGAAGGTCAGGGCAATCAGCCCCAGCATTTT
CASSEGQGNQPQHF
>TRBV19|-|TRBJ1-5|TRBD1
TGTGCCAGTAGTAGCGGGACAGGGGTAGGGTATAGCAATCAGCCCCAGCATTTT
CASSSGTGVGYSNQPQHF
>TRBV27|-|TRBJ1-4|TRBD1
TGTGCCAGCAGTAAACGGGACAGGGGTAGGGAAAAACTGTTTTTT
CASSKRDRGREKLFF
>TRBV6-1|-|TRBJ1-2|-
TGTGCCAGCAGTGATCTCGGGGGGTCAATCGGCTATGGCTACACCTTC
CASSDLGGSIGYGYTF
>TRBV27|-|TRBJ1-4|TRBD1
TGTGCCAGCAGTTCCACCGGGACAGGAAATGAAAAACTGTTTTTT
CASSSTGTGNEKLFF
>TRBV19|-|TRBJ1-2|-
TGTGCCAGTAGTATATCACATACGCCTTACTATGGCTACACCTTC
CASSISHTPYYGYTF
>TRBV11-3|-|TRBJ2-1|-
TGTGCCAGCAGTCCCGCAGGGCTCCATGAGCAGTTCTTC
CASSPAGLHEQFF
>TRBV10-3|-|TRBJ2-7|TRBD1
TGTGCCATCAGTACGGGACAGGGTAATGACTACGAGCAGTACTTC
CAISTGQGNDYEQYF
>TRBV18|-|TRBJ2-1|TRBD2
TGTGCCAGCTCACCCGTAGCGGGAGGGGTAAAGGATGAGCAGTTCTTC
CASSPVAGGVKDEQFF
>TRBV2|-|TRBJ2-2|TRBD2
TGTGCCAGCGGGAGGGCCGTTGACACCGGGGAGCTGTTTTTT
CASGRAVDTGELFF
>TRBV27|once|TRBJ2-7|TRBD2
TGTGCCAGCAGTTTAGTCCCACTAGCGGGGCCCTACGAGCAGTACTTC
CASSLVPLAGPYEQYF
>TRBV2|few|TRBJ2-5|-
TGTGCCAGCGTCAAACAGGGAGCATCGCTAGAGACCCAGTACTTC
CASVKQGASLETQYF
>TRBV3-1/TRBV3-2|once|TRBJ1-1|-
TGTGCCAGCAGCCAAGTCGGCCACAGGGAGAGGGAAACTGAAGCTTTCTTT
CASSQVGHRERETEAFF
>TRBV6-5|-|TRBJ2-2|-
TGTGCCAGCAGTTACTTGCGGGGAAGAGTCGGGGAGCTGTTTTTT
CASSYLRGRVGELFF
>TRBV28|-|TRBJ2-7|-
TGTGCCAGCAGTTTTCAACACCCCTACGAGCAGTACTTC
CASSFQHPYEQYF
>TRBV19|-|TRBJ2-7|-
TGTGCCAGTAGTATGGTGGCCTCCGCCTTCTACGAGCAGTACTTC
CASSMVASAFYEQYF
>TRBV5-6|-|TRBJ1-5|TRBD1
TGTGCCAGCAGCCAGACAGGGGGAAGCAATCAGCCCCAGCATTTT
CASSQTGGSNQPQHF
>TRBV19|-|TRBJ1-6|-
TGTGCCAGTAGTATCCGGAGGGGTTCACCCCTCCACTTT
CASSIRRGSPLHF
>TRBV30|-|TRBJ2-2|TRBD2
TGTGCCTGGAGTGACGGGGTAGCGGGCCCCACCGGGGAGCTGTTTTTT
CAWSDGVAGPTGELFF
>TRBV13|-|TRBJ2-7|TRBD1
TGTGCCAGCAGCTTAGTTGACAGGGGATACGAGCAGTACTTC
CASSLVDRGYEQYF
>TRBV18|-|TRBJ2-5|TRBD2
TGTGCCAGCTCACCAGTAGCGGGAGGAGAGACCCAGTACTTC
CASSPVAGGETQYF
>TRBV28|-|TRBJ1-5|TRBD1
TGTGCCAGCAGTTTTGCCAGACAGGGACCCAATCAGCCCCAGCATTTT
CASSFARQGPNQPQHF
>TRBV18|-|TRBJ1-5|TRBD1
TGTGCCAGCTCACCTGGGACAGGACGCAATCAGCCCCAGCATTTT
CASSPGTGRNQPQHF
>TRBV2|-|TRBJ1-5|TRBD1
TGTGCCAGCAGGACAGGGCTCAGGCCCCAGCATTTT
CASRTGLRPQHF